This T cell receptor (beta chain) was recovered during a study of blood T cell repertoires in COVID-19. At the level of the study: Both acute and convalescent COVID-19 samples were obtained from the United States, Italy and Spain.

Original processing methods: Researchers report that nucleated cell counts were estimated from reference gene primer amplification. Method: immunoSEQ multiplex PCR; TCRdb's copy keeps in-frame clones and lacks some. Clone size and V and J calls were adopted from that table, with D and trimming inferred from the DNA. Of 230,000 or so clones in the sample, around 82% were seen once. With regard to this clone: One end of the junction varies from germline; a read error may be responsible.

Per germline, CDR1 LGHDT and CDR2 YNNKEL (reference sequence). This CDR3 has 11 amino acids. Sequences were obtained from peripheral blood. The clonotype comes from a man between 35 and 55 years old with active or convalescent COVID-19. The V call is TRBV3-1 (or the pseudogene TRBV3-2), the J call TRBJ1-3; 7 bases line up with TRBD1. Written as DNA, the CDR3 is TGTGCCAGCAGCCAAGGGACAGGCATGAGTTTT. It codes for CASSQGTGMSF.